This T cell receptor beta chain originates from a study of cytomegalovirus exposure and HLA in healthy donors. This clone occurred once. Other DNA variants within this sample encode the same CDR3. 13 Jbeta primers and 60 Vbeta primers were used for the PCR. The method was immunoSEQ multiplex PCR; TCRdb's version includes in-frame clones alone and lacks a portion of them. The sample yields 150,000 to 200,000 clones, about three quarters seen once. The sequencing sample was made of PBMCs. This receptor was obtained from a man in his forties in good health and CMV-seropositive.

This CDR3 reads CASSLGTGGNEQYF. The CDR3 DNA is TGCGCCAGCAGCTTGGGGACAGGGGGAAACGAGCAGTACTTC. The chain recombines TRBV5-1 with TRBJ2-7, with 10 nucleotides matching TRBD1. CDR1 is SGHRS and CDR2 is YFSETQ in the germline V gene. The CDR3 is made up of 14 amino acids. V was pared by 0 bases and J by 5 bases, with 2 bases of the junction left unmatched.